This T cell receptor beta chain was recovered during a study of blood T cell repertoires in COVID-19. Assay used: immunoSEQ multiplex PCR; TCRdb lists only in-frame clones, some missing. The table has about 300,000 clones, more than 75% seen once. In germline, CDR1 is MDHEN, CDR2 SYDVKM. The CDR3 is made up of 16 amino acids. The V end lost 3 bases, the J end lost 0 bases, and 14 bases lay between the germline ends. The origin of this receptor is a man in his 70s with acute or convalescent COVID-19. Material: peripheral blood. The rearrangement joins TRBV28 to TRBJ1-2; perhaps TRBD1 as D (6 bases). The CDR3 loop reads CASSFTGKGANYGYTF. The CDR3 nucleotides read TGTGCCAGCAGTTTCACAGGGAAGGGAGCTAACTATGGCTACACCTTC.